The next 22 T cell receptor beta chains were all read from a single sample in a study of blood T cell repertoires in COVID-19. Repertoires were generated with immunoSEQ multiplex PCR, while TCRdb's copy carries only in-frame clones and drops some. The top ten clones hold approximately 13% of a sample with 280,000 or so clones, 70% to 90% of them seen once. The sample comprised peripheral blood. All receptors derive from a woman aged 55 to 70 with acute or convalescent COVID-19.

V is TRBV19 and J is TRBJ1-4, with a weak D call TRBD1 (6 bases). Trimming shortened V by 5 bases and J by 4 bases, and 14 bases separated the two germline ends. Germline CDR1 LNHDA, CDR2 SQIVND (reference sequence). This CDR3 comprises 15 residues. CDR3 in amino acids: CASSSGQPINEKLFF. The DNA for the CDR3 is TGTGCCAGTAGTTCAGGACAGCCAATTAATGAAAAACTGTTTTTT.

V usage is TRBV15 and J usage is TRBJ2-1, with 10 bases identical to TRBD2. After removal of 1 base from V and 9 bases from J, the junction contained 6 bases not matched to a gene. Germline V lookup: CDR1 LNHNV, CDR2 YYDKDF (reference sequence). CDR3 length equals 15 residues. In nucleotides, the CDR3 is TGTGCCACCAGCAGAGCGGCTAGCGGGGGTTTTGAGCAGTTCTTC. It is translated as CATSRAASGGFEQFF.

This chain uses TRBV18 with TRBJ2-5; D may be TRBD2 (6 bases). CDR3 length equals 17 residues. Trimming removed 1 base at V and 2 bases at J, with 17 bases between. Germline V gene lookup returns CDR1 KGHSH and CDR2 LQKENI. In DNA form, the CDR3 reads TGTGCCAGCTCACCACTGGGTTCAGTGGGAGGTCAAGAGACCCAGTACTTC. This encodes CASSPLGSVGGQETQYF.

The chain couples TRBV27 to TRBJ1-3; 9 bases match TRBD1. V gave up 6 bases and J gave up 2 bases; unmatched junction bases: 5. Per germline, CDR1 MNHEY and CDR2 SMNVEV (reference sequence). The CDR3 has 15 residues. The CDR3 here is CASSPDRGAGNTIYF. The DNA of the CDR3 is TGTGCCAGCAGCCCGGACAGGGGAGCTGGAAACACCATATATTTT.

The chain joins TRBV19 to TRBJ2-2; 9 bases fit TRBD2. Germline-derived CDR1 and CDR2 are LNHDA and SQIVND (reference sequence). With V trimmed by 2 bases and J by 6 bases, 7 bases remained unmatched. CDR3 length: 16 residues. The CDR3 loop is CASSILAGAVPGELFF. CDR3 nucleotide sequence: TGTGCCAGTAGTATATTAGCGGGAGCGGTCCCCGGGGAGCTGTTTTTT.

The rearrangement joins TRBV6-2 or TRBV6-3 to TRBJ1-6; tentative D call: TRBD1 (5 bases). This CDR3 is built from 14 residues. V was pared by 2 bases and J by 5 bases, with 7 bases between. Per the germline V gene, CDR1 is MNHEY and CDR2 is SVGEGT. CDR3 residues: CASSYRGNNSPLHF. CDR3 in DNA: TGTGCCAGCAGTTACCGGGGGAATAATTCACCCCTCCACTTT.

The CDR3 region is CATSRGDRRDTEAFF. In nucleotides, the CDR3 is TGTGCCACCAGCAGAGGGGACAGGAGGGACACTGAAGCTTTCTTT. The chain is built from TRBV15 and TRBJ1-1; 8 bases line up with TRBD1. This CDR3 spans 15 amino acids. From germline, CDR1 is LNHNV and CDR2 YYDKDF (reference sequence). V lost 1 base and J lost 3; bases outside the gene matches: 4.

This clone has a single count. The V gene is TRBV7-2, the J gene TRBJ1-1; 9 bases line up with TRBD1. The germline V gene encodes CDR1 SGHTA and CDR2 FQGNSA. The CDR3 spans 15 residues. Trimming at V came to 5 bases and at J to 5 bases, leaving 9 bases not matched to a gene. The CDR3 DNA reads TGTGCCAGCAGCGGCGGGACAGGGCGAAGGACTGAAGCTTTCTTT. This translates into CASSGGTGRRTEAFF.

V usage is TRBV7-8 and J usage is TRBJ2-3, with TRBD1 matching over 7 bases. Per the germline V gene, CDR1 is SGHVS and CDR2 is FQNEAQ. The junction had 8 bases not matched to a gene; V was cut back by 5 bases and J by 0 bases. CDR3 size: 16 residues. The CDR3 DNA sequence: TGTGCCAGCAGCATACGACAGGGATACAGCACAGATACGCAGTATTTT. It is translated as CASSIRQGYSTDTQYF.

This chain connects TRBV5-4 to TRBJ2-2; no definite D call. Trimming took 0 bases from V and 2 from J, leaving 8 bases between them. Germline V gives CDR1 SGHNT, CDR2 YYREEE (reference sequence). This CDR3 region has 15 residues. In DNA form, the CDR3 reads TGTGCCAGCAGCTTGGGTTCGGTAAACACCGGGGAGCTGTTTTTT. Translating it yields CASSLGSVNTGELFF. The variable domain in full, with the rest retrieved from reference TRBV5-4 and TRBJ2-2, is ETGVTQSPTHLIKTRGQQVTLRCSSQSGHNTVSWYQQALGQGPQFIFQYYREEENGRGNFPPRFSGLQFPNYSSELNVNALELDDSALYLCASSLGSVNTGELFFGEGSRLTVL.

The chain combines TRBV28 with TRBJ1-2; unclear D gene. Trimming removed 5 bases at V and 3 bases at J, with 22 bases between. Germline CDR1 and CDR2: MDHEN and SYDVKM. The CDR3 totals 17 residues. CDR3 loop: CASSPLPGSRLDYGYTF. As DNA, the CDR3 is TGTGCCAGCAGTCCTTTGCCGGGGTCCCGCTTGGACTATGGCTACACCTTC.

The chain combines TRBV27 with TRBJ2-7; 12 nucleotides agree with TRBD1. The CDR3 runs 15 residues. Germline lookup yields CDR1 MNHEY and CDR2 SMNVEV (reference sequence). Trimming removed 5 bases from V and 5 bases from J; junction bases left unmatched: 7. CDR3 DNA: TGTGCCAGCAGTACCCAGGGACAGGGGGCCCACGAGCAGTACTTC. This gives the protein CASSTQGQGAHEQYF.

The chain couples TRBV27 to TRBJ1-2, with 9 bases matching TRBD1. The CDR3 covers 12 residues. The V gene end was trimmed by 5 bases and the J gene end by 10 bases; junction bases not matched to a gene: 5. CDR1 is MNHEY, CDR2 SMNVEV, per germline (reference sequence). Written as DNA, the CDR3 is TGTGCCAGCAGTACCGACAGGGGGTCCTACACCTTC. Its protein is CASSTDRGSYTF.

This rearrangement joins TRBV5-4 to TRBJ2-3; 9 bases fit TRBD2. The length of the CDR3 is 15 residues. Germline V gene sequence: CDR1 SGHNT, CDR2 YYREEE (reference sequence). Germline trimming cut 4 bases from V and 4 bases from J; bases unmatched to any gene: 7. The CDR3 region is CASSRTSVSPDTQYF. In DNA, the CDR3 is TGTGCCAGCAGCAGGACTAGCGTCTCTCCAGATACGCAGTATTTT. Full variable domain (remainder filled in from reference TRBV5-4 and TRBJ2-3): ETGVTQSPTHLIKTRGQQVTLRCSSQSGHNTVSWYQQALGQGPQFIFQYYREEENGRGNFPPRFSGLQFPNYSSELNVNALELDDSALYLCASSRTSVSPDTQYFGPGTRLTVL.

CDR3 in amino acids: CASTPQGDTEAFF. Here the CDR3 DNA reads TGTGCCAGCACCCCCCAGGGGGACACTGAAGCTTTCTTT. The chain combines TRBV4-2 with TRBJ1-1, with TRBD1 matching over 7 bases. The CDR3 contains 13 residues. Germline V gives CDR1 LGHNA, CDR2 YNFKEQ. The trim removed 7 bases at V and 3 bases at J, leaving 5 bases unmatched.

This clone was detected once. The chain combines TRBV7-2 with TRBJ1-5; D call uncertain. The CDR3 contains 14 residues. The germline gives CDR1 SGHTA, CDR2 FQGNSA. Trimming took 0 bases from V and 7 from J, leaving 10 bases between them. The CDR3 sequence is CASSLAAAGQPQHF. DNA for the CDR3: TGTGCCAGCAGCTTAGCGGCAGCGGGGCAGCCCCAGCATTTT.

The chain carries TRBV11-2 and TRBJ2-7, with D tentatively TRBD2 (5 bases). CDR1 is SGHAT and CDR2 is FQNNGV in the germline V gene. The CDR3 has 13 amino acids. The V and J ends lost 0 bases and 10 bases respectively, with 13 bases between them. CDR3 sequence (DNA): TGTGCCAGCAGCTTAGATCCCGGAGGAAAACAGTACTTC. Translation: CASSLDPGGKQYF.

Here the CDR3 reads CASNPLTGSQETQYF. The CDR3 nucleotides are TGTGCCAGCAACCCCTTGACGGGGAGCCAAGAGACCCAGTACTTC. The V gene is TRBV5-6, the J gene TRBJ2-5; perhaps TRBD2 as D (5 bases). The CDR3 has 15 amino acids. The V end was cut by 6 bases, the J end by 1 base, with 16 bases between. The germline V gene has CDR1 SGHDT and CDR2 YYEEEE.

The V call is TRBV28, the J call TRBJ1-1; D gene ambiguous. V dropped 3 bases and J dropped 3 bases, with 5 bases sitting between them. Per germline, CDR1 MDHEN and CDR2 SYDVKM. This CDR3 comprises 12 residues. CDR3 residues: CASSFPYTEAFF. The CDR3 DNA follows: TGTGCCAGCAGTTTTCCGTACACTGAAGCTTTCTTT.

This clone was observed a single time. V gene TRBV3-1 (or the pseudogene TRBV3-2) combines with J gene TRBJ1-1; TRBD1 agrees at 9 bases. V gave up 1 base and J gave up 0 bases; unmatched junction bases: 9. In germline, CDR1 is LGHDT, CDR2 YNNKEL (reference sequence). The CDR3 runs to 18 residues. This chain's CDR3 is CASSQGGDRDMMNTEAFF. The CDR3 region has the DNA TGTGCCAGCAGCCAAGGAGGGGACAGGGACATGATGAACACTGAAGCTTTCTTT.

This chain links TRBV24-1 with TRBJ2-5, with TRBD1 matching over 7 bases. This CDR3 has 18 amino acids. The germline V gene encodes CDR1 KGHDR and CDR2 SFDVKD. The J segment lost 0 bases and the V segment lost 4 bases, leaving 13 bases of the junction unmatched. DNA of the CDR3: TGTGCCACCAGTGACCCTAACAGGGGCCCTCCGTACCAAGAGACCCAGTACTTC. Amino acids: CATSDPNRGPPYQETQYF.

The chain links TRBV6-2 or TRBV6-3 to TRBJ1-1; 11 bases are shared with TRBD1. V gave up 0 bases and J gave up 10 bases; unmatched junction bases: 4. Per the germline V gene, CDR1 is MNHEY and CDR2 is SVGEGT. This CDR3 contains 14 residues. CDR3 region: CASSYSGTGGRAFF. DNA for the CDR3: TGTGCCAGCAGTTACTCAGGGACAGGGGGTAGAGCTTTCTTT.